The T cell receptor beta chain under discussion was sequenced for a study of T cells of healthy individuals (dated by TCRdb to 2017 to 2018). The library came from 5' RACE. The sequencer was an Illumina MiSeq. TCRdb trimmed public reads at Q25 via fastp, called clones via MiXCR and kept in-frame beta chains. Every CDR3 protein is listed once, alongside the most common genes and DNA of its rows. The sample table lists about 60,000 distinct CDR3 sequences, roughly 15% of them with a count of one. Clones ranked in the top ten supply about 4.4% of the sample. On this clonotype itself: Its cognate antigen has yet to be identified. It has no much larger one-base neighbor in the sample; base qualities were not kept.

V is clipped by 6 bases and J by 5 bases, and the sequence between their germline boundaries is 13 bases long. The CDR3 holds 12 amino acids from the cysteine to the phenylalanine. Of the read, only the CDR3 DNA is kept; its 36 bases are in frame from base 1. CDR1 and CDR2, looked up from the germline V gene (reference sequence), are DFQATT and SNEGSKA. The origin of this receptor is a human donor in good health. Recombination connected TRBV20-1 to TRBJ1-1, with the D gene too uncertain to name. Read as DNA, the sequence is TGCAGTGCCCCGGTCCAAGGGACTGAAGCTTTCTTT. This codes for CSAPVQGTEAFF.